This TCR beta chain was documented in a study of early stage breast cancer tumors. About the study: Seven or eight ER+/PR+/HER2- tumors were invasive ductal; a few were invasive lobular. Broader study findings: Functional markers like CD4, CD8 and FOXP3 were missed in bulk sequencing. Commonly generated sequences made up most enriched TCRB sequences shared between patients.

Each sample had two DNA replicates, roughly 0.5 ug blood or approximately 1.5 ug tissue. The assay was immunoSEQ multiplex PCR, and TCRdb's table has in-frame clones only and misses some. The sample includes about 63,000 clones, around 80% of them seen just once. As for this clone: Its antigen remains unidentified.

J lost 6 bases, V lost 0 bases, and 12 bases had no gene match. The germline CDR1 and CDR2 sequences are LNHNV and YYDKDF (reference sequence). The CDR3 has 17 amino acids. The sample consisted of blood. The TCR originated in a person aged 30 to 39 with breast cancer. This chain connects TRBV15 to TRBJ1-2; 8 bases are shared with TRBD1. CDR3 sequence: CATSRDFDQGAEDGYTF. The CDR3 bases are TGTGCCACCAGCAGAGATTTTGACCAGGGGGCAGAGGATGGCTACACCTTC.